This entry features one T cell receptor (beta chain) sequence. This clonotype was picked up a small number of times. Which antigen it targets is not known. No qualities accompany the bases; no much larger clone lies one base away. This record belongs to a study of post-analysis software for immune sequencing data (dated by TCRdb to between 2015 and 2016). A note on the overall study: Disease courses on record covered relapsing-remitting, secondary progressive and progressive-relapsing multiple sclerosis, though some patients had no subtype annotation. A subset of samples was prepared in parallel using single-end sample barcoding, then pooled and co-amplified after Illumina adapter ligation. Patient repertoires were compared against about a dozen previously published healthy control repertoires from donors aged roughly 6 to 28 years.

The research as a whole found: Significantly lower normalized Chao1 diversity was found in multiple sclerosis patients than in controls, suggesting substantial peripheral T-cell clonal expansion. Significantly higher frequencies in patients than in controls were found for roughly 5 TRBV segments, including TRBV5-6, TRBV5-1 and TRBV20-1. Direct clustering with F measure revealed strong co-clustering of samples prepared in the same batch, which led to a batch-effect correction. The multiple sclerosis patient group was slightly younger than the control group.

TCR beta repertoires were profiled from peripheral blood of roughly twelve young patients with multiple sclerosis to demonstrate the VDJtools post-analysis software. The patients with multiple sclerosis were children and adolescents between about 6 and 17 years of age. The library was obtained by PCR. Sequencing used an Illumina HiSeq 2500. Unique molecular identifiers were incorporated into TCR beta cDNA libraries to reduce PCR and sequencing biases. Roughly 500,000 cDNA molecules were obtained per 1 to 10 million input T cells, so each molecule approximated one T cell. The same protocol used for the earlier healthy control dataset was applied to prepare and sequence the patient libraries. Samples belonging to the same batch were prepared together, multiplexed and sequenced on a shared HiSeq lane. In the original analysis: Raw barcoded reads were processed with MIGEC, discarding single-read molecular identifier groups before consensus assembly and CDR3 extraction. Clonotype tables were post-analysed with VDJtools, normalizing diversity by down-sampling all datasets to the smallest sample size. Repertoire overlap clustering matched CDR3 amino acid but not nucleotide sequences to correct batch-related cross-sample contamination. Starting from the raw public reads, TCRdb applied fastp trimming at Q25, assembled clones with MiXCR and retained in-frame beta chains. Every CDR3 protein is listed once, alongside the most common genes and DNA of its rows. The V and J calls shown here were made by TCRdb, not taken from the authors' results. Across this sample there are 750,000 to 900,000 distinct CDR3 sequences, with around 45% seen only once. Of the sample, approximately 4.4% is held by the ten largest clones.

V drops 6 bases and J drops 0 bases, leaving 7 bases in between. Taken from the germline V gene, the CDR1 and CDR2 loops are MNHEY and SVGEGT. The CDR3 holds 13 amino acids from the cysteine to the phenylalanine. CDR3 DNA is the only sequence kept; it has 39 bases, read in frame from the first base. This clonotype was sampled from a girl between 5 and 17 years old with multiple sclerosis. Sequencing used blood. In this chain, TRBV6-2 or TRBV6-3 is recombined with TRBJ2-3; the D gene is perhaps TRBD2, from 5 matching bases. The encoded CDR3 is CASRRESTDTQYF. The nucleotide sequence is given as TGTGCCAGCAGGAGGGAGAGCACAGATACGCAGTATTTT.